The 9 T cell receptor beta chains listed next were all sequenced from one sample in a study of tumor-infiltrating lymphocytes in primary liver carcinoma. Unsorted bulk tissue, roughly 20-32 mg of it, served as the source for co-extraction of RNA and DNA. The template, 450 to 650 ng total RNA, yielded TCR beta cDNA made with a constant-region primer. For TCR beta, libraries were produced by three nested multiplex PCR rounds using slightly modified ARM-PCR. The two initial PCR rounds, about 9 cycles each, used TRBV1-TRBV30 forward and C-beta reverse primers. Each CDR3 protein gets one entry after TCRdb re-called the multiplex PCR reads with MiXCR. This sample has approximately 92,000 distinct CDR3 sequences, with roughly 69% found just once. Sequenced input: liver tumor tissue from sampling region 5. Subset of the sample: tumor region T5, tumor centre. These receptors all stem from a woman aged 55-69 years with primary liver carcinoma and hepatitis B virus infection.

The rearrangement joins TRBV18 to TRBJ2-4; TRBD2 might be the D (6 bases). V shed 4 bases and J shed 0 bases, with 10 bases lying between them. Germline V gives CDR1 KGHSH, CDR2 LQKENI. The CDR3 runs 15 residues. The CDR3 here is CASSQPGLAKNIQYF. The CDR3 DNA is TGTGCCAGCTCACAACCGGGACTAGCCAAAAACATTCAGTACTTC.

Regarding this clonotype: A much bigger clone sits one base away, suggesting this may be a read error. DNA of the CDR3: TGCGTCAGCAGCTTGGGTGCCAGAGACACTGAAGCTTTCTTT. Encoded protein: CVSSLGARDTEAFF. This sequence joins TRBV5-1 and TRBJ1-1, with D unclear. The CDR3 totals 14 residues. Germline V CDR1 and CDR2: SGHRS, YFSETQ.

The chain's CDR3 is CASQAGEASYTQYF. CDR3 in DNA: TGTGCCAGCCAAGCGGGAGAGGCCTCATATACGCAGTATTTT. The rearrangement uses TRBV6-2 or TRBV6-3 and TRBJ2-3; 8 nucleotides match TRBD2. CDR1 and CDR2 (germline): MNHEY, SVGEGT. The ends lost 8 bases at V and 7 bases at J; junction bases unmatched: 11. The CDR3 runs to 14 residues.

J is TRBJ2-1 and V is TRBV5-4; D unclear. Germline V lookup: CDR1 SGHNT, CDR2 YYREEE (reference sequence). Between the trimmed V and J ends, which lost 1 base and 5 bases, there was a span of 13 bases. CDR3 size: 15 residues. The CDR3 DNA reads TGTGCCAGCAGCTTGATGGTGGGTGATCACAATGAGCAGTTCTTC. Residues: CASSLMVGDHNEQFF.

With respect to this clonotype: Germline is not matched at one junction end, which may reflect a read error. The chain joins TRBV11-2 to TRBJ1-1; 9 nucleotides align to TRBD1. CDR3 length: 14 residues. The germline gives CDR1 SGHAT, CDR2 FQNNGV. In DNA, the CDR3 is TGTACCAGCAACTTCGGGACAGGGTTTGGTGAAGCTTTCTTT. It specifies CTSNFGTGFGEAFF.

With respect to this clonotype: The junction departs from the called germline gene at one end, perhaps through a read error. V gene TRBV4-1 combines with J gene TRBJ1-6, with D perhaps matching TRBD1 (5 bases). There are 14 residues in the CDR3. Per germline, CDR1 MGHRA and CDR2 YSYEKL. The CDR3 here is CASSLGTQNSSLHF. The CDR3 DNA reads as TGCGCAAGCAGCCTCGGGACTCAGAATTCATCCCTCCACTTT.

Comment on this clonotype: Because the CDR3 is missing its conserved closing phenylalanine or tryptophan, this is likely a read error. The limits of the CDR3 on the DNA are not certain, so only TCRdb's listed CDR3 is given. The chain employs TRBV5-6 and TRBJ2-7; TRBD2, the table's D call, was not compared with the DNA. Germline V gene data show CDR1 as SGHDT and CDR2 as YYEEEE. Inclusive of both ends, the CDR3 amounts to 12 amino acids. The CDR3: CASSLMSEPPSI.

The sample holds a few counts of this clonotype. The junction and the germline gene differ at one end; a read error may be behind it. The chain recombines TRBV11-3 with TRBJ2-1; TRBD1 agrees at 9 bases. Looked up from germline, CDR1 is SGHNT and CDR2 is YENEEA. The CDR3 consists of 16 residues. CDR3 sequence reads: CASSLAVIQGAFEQSF. The DNA for the CDR3 is TGTGCCAGCAGCTTAGCCGTCATACAGGGGGCCTTTGAGCAGTCCTTC.

Notes on this clonotype: This may be a read error, as it is one base from a much larger clone. V gene TRBV5-1 combines with J gene TRBJ2-7, with 12 bases aligning to TRBD2. V lost 7 bases, J lost 6 bases, and 14 bases stayed unmatched. The CDR3 loop spans 16 amino acids. The V gene's germline CDR1 is SGHRS and CDR2 YFSETQ. The CDR3 is CASREGLAGPAGEQYF. CDR3 DNA: TGCGCCAGCCGCGAGGGACTAGCGGGTCCAGCGGGCGAGCAGTACTTC.